This T cell receptor beta chain was profiled in a study of vaccination and CD4 T cells after COVID-19. J gave up 7 bases and V 6 bases, and 12 bases lay outside the gene matches. From germline, CDR1 is MNHEY and CDR2 SMNVEV (reference sequence). This CDR3 has 16 residues. By share, this clonotype counts as medium-sized. What it binds is unknown. The sample's treatment: approximately 10-day PBMC culture with coronavirus spike peptide pools or control peptides (ViraFEST assay). Cultured CD4+ T-cell DNA underwent Oncomine TCR Beta short-read sequencing. MiXCR was run by TCRdb on the PCR reads, yielding one entry per CDR3 protein. The sample yields 15,000 to 20,000 distinct CDR3 sequences, approximately 29% seen once.

The receptor was derived from a human donor with COVID-19. Specimen: cultured CD4+ T cells from blood. The rearrangement uses TRBV27 and TRBJ1-5; 10 positions match TRBD1. CDR3 amino acids: CASSPGEGQGWQPQHF. The CDR3 bases are TGTGCCAGCAGCCCGGGTGAGGGACAGGGGTGGCAGCCCCAGCATTTT.